This TCR beta chain comes out of a study of blood T cell repertoires in COVID-19. This CDR3 contains 16 residues. Trimming cost V 2 bases and J 4 bases; bases outside gene matches: 10. In germline, CDR1 is MNHNY, CDR2 SVGAGI (reference sequence). In the source study's methods: Using reference gene primer amplification, nucleated cell counts were estimated. Libraries were prepared by immunoSEQ multiplex PCR; TCRdb keeps only in-frame clonotypes and omits some of them. Clone size and V and J calls were adopted from that table, with D and trimming inferred from the DNA. Of 150,000 to 200,000 clones in the sample, around 90% are singletons; the top ten hold 0.53%.

This receptor was taken from a man between 50 and 59 years old with acute or convalescent COVID-19. The chain couples TRBV6-6 to TRBJ1-1, with TRBD1 identical over 7 bases. Sequenced material: peripheral blood. CDR3 residues: CASSYTFLQGVTEAFF. The CDR3 region has the DNA TGTGCCAGCAGTTACACGTTTCTTCAGGGGGTCACTGAAGCTTTCTTT.